This T cell receptor (beta chain) is drawn from a study of T cell changes during pregnancy in multiple sclerosis. Trimming stripped 4 bases from V and 6 bases from J, with 16 bases between. The CDR3 length is 14 residues. Germline assignment: CDR1 SNHLY and CDR2 FYNNEI. Clones were sequenced by immunoSEQ multiplex PCR, and TCRdb holds only the in-frame ones, with some missing. The sample lists about 58,000 clones; under 95% were seen once. The origin of this receptor is a female donor in good health, enrolled as a control in a pregnancy study. The input for sequencing was CD4+ T cells from peripheral blood mononuclear cells, taken after pregnancy. The chain recombines TRBV2 with TRBJ2-7, with D perhaps TRBD1 (7 bases). This chain's CDR3 is CASSGSRGVGEQYF. The CDR3 region has the DNA TGTGCCAGCAGTGGTTCCAGGGGGGTGGGCGAGCAGTACTTC.